Listed below are T cell receptor beta chains from one sample, sequenced in a study of blood T cell repertoires in COVID-19. Method: immunoSEQ multiplex PCR; TCRdb's copy keeps in-frame clones and lacks some. The data show roughly 180,000 clones, approximately 87% seen once. The sequencing input was peripheral blood. These receptors were collected from a man in his sixties or seventies with active or convalescent COVID-19. Both conserved end residues are part of each CDR3. D genes are given only for firm matches.

v_call,d_call,j_call,cdr3_nt,cdr3_aa
TRBV6-5,TRBD1,TRBJ2-2,TGTGCCAGCAGTTGGGACAGAAACACCGGGGAGCTGTTTTTT,CASSWDRNTGELFF
TRBV7-9,-,TRBJ2-1,TGTGCCAGCAGCCAACAAGTTGTCTCCTACAATGAGCAGTTCTTC,CASSQQVVSYNEQFF
TRBV6-5,-,TRBJ1-2,TGTGCCAGCCAAAAGGAGAACTATGGCTACACCTTC,CASQKENYGYTF
TRBV29-1,TRBD1,TRBJ2-7,TGCAGCGTTGTAAAATCCGGGACAGGATACGAGCAGTACTTC,CSVVKSGTGYEQYF
TRBV30,TRBD2,TRBJ2-3,TGTGCCTGGAGTCATAGCGGGAGGGCCCGAGATACGCAGTATTTT,CAWSHSGRARDTQYF
TRBV5-1,TRBD1,TRBJ1-2,TGCGCCAGCAGCCCGGGACAGGGGGGAGTTGGCTACACCTTC,CASSPGQGGVGYTF
TRBV15,-,TRBJ2-2,TGTGCCACCAGCAGACCTAGCAGAAACACCGGGGAGCTGTTTTTT,CATSRPSRNTGELFF
TRBV11-2,-,TRBJ1-2,TGTGCCAGCAGCGACCAGACAGGAATCCACACCTTC,CASSDQTGIHTF
TRBV4-1,-,TRBJ1-1,TGCGCCAGCAGCCAAGATGGGGGGGCGTACACTGAAGCTTTCTTT,CASSQDGGAYTEAFF
TRBV11-3,-,TRBJ2-7,TGTGCCAGCAGCTTAGGCCTGGACAGCTCCTACGAGCAGTACTTC,CASSLGLDSSYEQYF
TRBV6-5,-,TRBJ2-5,TGTGCCAGCAGTTACAGGCAGGGGTGGCGCGAGACCCAGTACTTC,CASSYRQGWRETQYF
TRBV6-5,-,TRBJ2-7,TGTGCCAGCCAAACAGGAACGGCCTACGAGCAGTACTTC,CASQTGTAYEQYF
TRBV2,-,TRBJ1-1,TGTGCCAGCAGTGATGACAGCAATGAAGCTTTCTTT,CASSDDSNEAFF